Presented here are 10 T cell receptor beta chains from one specimen sequenced in a study of identical twins (dated by TCRdb to about 2016). To prepare the library, 5' RACE was applied. Instrument used: Illumina HiSeq 2000. The raw public reads went through TCRdb reprocessing: fastp at Q25, MiXCR clone calling, in-frame beta chains kept. Identical CDR3 protein sequences are pooled into one entry, listed with their most common genes and DNA. The sample table records about 280,000 distinct CDR3 sequences; about 8.1% of these occur just once. Roughly 2% of the sample lies in the top ten. These data were also filed under a second study, of yellow fever vaccine responses in identical twins.

Sequenced input: memory (CD45RO+) T cells sorted from blood. In the paper's terms, the cell subset or site label means: CD45RO+ enriched T cells. The receptors originated from a woman younger than 30 in good health.

V is TRBV6-1 and J is TRBJ1-5; D ambiguous. V gave up 6 bases and J gave up 0 bases, with 9 bases separating them. In germline, CDR1 is MNHNS, CDR2 SASEGT. This CDR3 comprises 14 residues. CDR3 region: CASSHLYSNQPQHF. CDR3 coding DNA: TGTGCCAGCAGCCACCTTTATAGCAATCAGCCCCAGCATTTT.

The chain is built from TRBV4-1 and TRBJ2-6, with 9 nucleotides matching TRBD1. The CDR3 consists of 18 residues. J lost 4 bases, V lost 2 bases, and 9 bases had no gene match. Germline V lookup: CDR1 MGHRA, CDR2 YSYEKL. In DNA, the CDR3 is TGCGCCAGCAGCCAAAACAGACAGGGGGGATCCGGGGCCAACGTCCTGACTTTC. It is translated as CASSQNRQGGSGANVLTF.

This clonotype has more than one count but fewer than ten. V usage is TRBV9 and J usage is TRBJ2-7, with 14 bases identical to TRBD2. There are 14 residues in the CDR3. Trimming removed 7 bases from V and 6 bases from J; junction bases left unmatched: 6. The germline CDR1 and CDR2 sequences are SGDLS and YYNGEE. CDR3 DNA sequence: TGTGCCAGCTCCCTGGGACTAGCGGGGGTCGAGCAGTACTTC. Amino acids: CASSLGLAGVEQYF.

This clonotype was recorded a few times. This chain connects TRBV6-5 to TRBJ2-7; TRBD1 aligns across 9 bases. The CDR3 spans 16 residues. Per the germline V gene, CDR1 is MNHEY and CDR2 is SVGAGI. V was pared by 5 bases and J by 6 bases, with 14 bases of the junction left unmatched. This chain's CDR3 is CASSPTPGTGSREQYF. As DNA, the CDR3 is TGTGCCAGCAGTCCTACTCCCGGGACAGGGAGTCGCGAGCAGTACTTC.

This clonotype has just a few counts. V is TRBV5-1 and J is TRBJ2-3; 10 bases agree with TRBD2. J was trimmed by 5 bases and V by 1 base; bases with no gene match: 7. Germline lookup yields CDR1 SGHRS and CDR2 YFSETQ. The CDR3 totals 16 residues. In nucleotides, the CDR3 is TGCGCCAGCAGCTTGCGGATAGCGGGGGGACTAGATACGCAGTATTTT. Its protein is CASSLRIAGGLDTQYF. Filled out from reference TRBV5-1 and TRBJ2-3, the complete variable domain reads KAGVTQTPRYLIKTRGQQVTLSCSPISGHRSVSWYQQTPGQGLQFLFEYFSETQRNKGNFPGRFSGRQFSNSRSEMNVSTLELGDSALYLCASSLRIAGGLDTQYFGPGTRLTVL.

A few counts support this clonotype. This sequence joins TRBV18 and TRBJ1-2, with D perhaps TRBD1 (6 bases). The V gene lost 4 bases and the J gene lost 14 bases, with 14 bases spanning the gap. Germline CDR1 is KGHSH and CDR2 is LQKENI. This CDR3 has 11 amino acids. This chain's CDR3 is CASSLPGASTF. The CDR3 region has the DNA TGTGCCAGCTCACTCCCAGGGGCCAGTACCTTC.

This clonotype was counted many times. The chain recombines TRBV5-1 with TRBJ2-2; 7 nucleotides align to TRBD1. The germline V gene has CDR1 SGHRS and CDR2 YFSETQ. The CDR3 spans 15 residues. With 3 bases clipped from V and 1 base from J, the junction kept 3 bases outside the gene matches. CDR3 bases: TGCGCCAGCAGCTCACGGACAGGGAACACCGGGGAGCTGTTTTTT. Protein sequence: CASSSRTGNTGELFF.

This clonotype has just a few counts. This chain connects TRBV7-9 to TRBJ2-6, with D perhaps TRBD1 (6 bases). CDR1 SEHNR and CDR2 FQNEAQ come from the germline V gene (reference sequence). The V and J ends lost 10 bases and 0 bases respectively, with 13 bases between them. The CDR3 is 15 residues long. CDR3 sequence (DNA): TGTGCCACTGGGGACACCGCCTCTGGGGCCAACGTCCTGACTTTC. Encoded protein: CATGDTASGANVLTF.

The chain is built from TRBV10-2 and TRBJ1-1, with D unclear. The CDR3 extends over 14 amino acids. V dropped 1 base and J dropped 4 bases, with 10 bases sitting between them. Germline lookup yields CDR1 WSHSY and CDR2 SAAADI. In DNA, the CDR3 is TGCGCCAGCAGTGAGTGGGGTAGGATCACTGAAGCTTTCTTT. Encoded protein: CASSEWGRITEAFF.

This clonotype occurred many times. This chain links TRBV10-2 with TRBJ1-1, with D hard to call. The CDR3 spans 14 residues. Per germline, CDR1 WSHSY and CDR2 SAAADI. Trimming removed 4 bases at V and 8 bases at J, with 17 bases between. The CDR3 region is CASSVANAVAEAFF. For the CDR3, the DNA is TGCGCCAGCAGTGTGGCAAATGCCGTTGCCGAAGCTTTCTTT.